This T cell receptor (beta chain) was observed in a study of T cells after yellow fever vaccination. This clonotype was counted a few times. Its antigen is not identified. Whole-study results and caveats: A limited proportion of clonotypes was detected within both the CD4 and CD8 compartments. When the response was secondary, it was weaker but reached its peak faster, day 5 versus 15. The booster response re-showed most primary clones: approximately 97% CD4, about 89% CD8.

They built TCR cDNA with 5'RACE template switching, a step that put in a universal primer site and UMIs. TCRdb itself ran the 5' RACE reads through MiXCR, one entry per CDR3 protein. The table records roughly 320,000 distinct CDR3 sequences, over 8.5% of them present only once. CDR3 length: 15 residues. CDR1 and CDR2 from the germline V gene are SGHTA and FQGNSA. The V segment lost 2 bases and the J segment 6 bases; nucleotides outside the gene matches: 7. The TCR sequence derives from a man between 18 and 35 years old who received the YFV17D yellow fever vaccine. The chain links TRBV7-2 to TRBJ2-1, with 7 positions matching TRBD1. This material consisted of CD4+ T cells sorted from PBMCs, taken 45 days after the yellow fever booster vaccination. The chain's CDR3 is CASSLRRRTGNEQFF. The CDR3 DNA is TGTGCCAGCAGCTTAAGGAGGAGGACAGGCAATGAGCAGTTCTTC.